This is a list of T cell receptor beta chains from one sample in a study of tumor-infiltrating lymphocytes in glioblastoma multiforme. Each CDR3 protein gets one entry after TCRdb re-called the multiplex PCR reads with MiXCR. The sample has under 35,000 distinct CDR3 sequences; about 58% are singletons. What was sequenced was brain tumor tissue. These receptors were taken from a male donor with glioblastoma. Each CDR3 is given with its conserved first and last residue. The order of the fields is J gene, D gene, V gene, clone size, CDR3 DNA, CDR3 protein. A D gene is named only where the DNA matches it firmly. The size field is filled for only some rows; it gives once, few, many or a size class.

TRBJ1-1 | NA | TRBV5-4 | NA | TGTGCCAACAGCTTGGCGGGGAGAATGAGCACTGAAGCTTTCTTT | CANSLAGRMSTEAFF
TRBJ2-3 | NA | TRBV6-6 | NA | TGTGTTGTCGGGGCCGATACGCAGTATTTT | CVVGADTQYF
TRBJ2-1 | NA | TRBV29-1 | many | TGCAGCGGGACAAAGCGGAATAGCGGCATACCTCGGGATGAGCAGTTCTTC | CSGTKRNSGIPRDEQFF
TRBJ2-1 | NA | TRBV11-2 | NA | TGTGCCAGCCCAGACAGTGCCGAGCAGTTCTTC | CASPDSAEQFF
TRBJ1-1 | TRBD1 | TRBV6-6 | few | TGTGCCAGCACGGGGGGGACAGGGGCTATACGGGCTTTCTTT | CASTGGTGAIRAFF
TRBJ2-5 | TRBD2 | TRBV20-1 | NA | TGCAATGCTAGAGGTCCACCCGCCGGGAGGGAGACCCAGTACTTC | CNARGPPAGRETQYF
TRBJ1-2 | TRBD1 | TRBV4-1 | many | TGCGCCAGCAGCCATGAACCGGGACAGGAAAACTATGGCTACACCTTC | CASSHEPGQENYGYTF
TRBJ2-7 | NA | TRBV6-1 | NA | TGTGCCACCCGGGTGTTGAACGCCTACGAGCAGTACTTC | CATRVLNAYEQYF
TRBJ2-1 | NA | TRBV7-2 | NA | TGTGCCAGCAGCTTATCAGGGTTTTACAATGAGCAGTTCTTC | CASSLSGFYNEQFF
TRBJ2-2 | NA | TRBV6-1 | many | TGTGCCAGCACCACAAGGGGGACTGCAACTCTCACCGGGGAGCTGTTTTTT | CASTTRGTATLTGELFF
TRBJ2-3 | NA | TRBV6-5 | NA | TGTGCCAGGAGTTCCCCGGTGGAGAGCACAGATACACAGTATTTT | CARSSPVESTDTQYF
TRBJ1-1 | TRBD1 | TRBV5-1 | once | TGCGCCAGCACGGACAGGTTGAACACTGAAGCTTTCTTT | CASTDRLNTEAFF
TRBJ1-6 | NA | TRBV11-2 | NA | TGTGCCAGCATCCGGACAGTATGCCCTGGATCACCTCTCCACTTT | CASIRTVCPGSPLHF
TRBJ2-7 | NA | TRBV6-2/TRBV6-3 | NA | TGTGCCAGCAGTTACCTAGGCGAGGCGCCCTACGAGCAGTACTTC | CASSYLGEAPYEQYF
TRBJ2-7 | TRBD2 | TRBV20-1 | NA | TGCAGTGCTAATTCGATCGGGACTACCGGGACTACCTACAAGCAGTACTTC | CSANSIGTTGTTYKQYF
TRBJ2-2 | TRBD2 | TRBV11-2 | NA | TGCGCCAGCACCCCCTCGTTCGGCCAAGGGCTAGCGGTAAACACCGGGGAGCTGCTTTTT | CASTPSFGQGLAVNTGELLF
TRBJ2-7 | NA | TRBV20-1 | medium-sized | TGCAGTGCTAGAGGCCCTACGTCAGGAGTCACCTACGAGCAGTACTTC | CSARGPTSGVTYEQYF
TRBJ2-4 | TRBD2 | TRBV6-1 | NA | TGTGCCAGCAGACTGAGACTAGCGGAAAACACTCAGTACTTC | CASRLRLAENTQYF
TRBJ2-1 | NA | TRBV4-1 | many | TGCGCCAGCAGCCAACTAGGGGGTTTTGAGCAGTTCTTC | CASSQLGGFEQFF
TRBJ2-3 | NA | TRBV10-3 | NA | TGTGCCATCAGTGAGGACTTCCCGCAGTATTTT | CAISEDFPQYF
TRBJ1-1 | NA | TRBV6-5 | many | TGTGCCAGCACCAATACAGGGAGGTGGACTGAAGCTTTCTTT | CASTNTGRWTEAFF
TRBJ1-2 | NA | TRBV29-1 | NA | TGCAGCATTGAAATTCAGCGCCTCTATGGCTACACCTTC | CSIEIQRLYGYTF
TRBJ2-7 | NA | TRBV10-2 | NA | TGCGCCAGCAGTGAGATCAGGGGCGAGCAGTACTTC | CASSEIRGEQYF
TRBJ2-3 | NA | TRBV5-1 | many | TGCGCCAGCGGGGAAAGCACAGATACGCAGTATTTT | CASGESTDTQYF
TRBJ2-7 | TRBD1 | TRBV29-1 | once | TGCTGCGTTGTTTGGGACAGAGACTACGTGCAGTACTTC | CCVVWDRDYVQYF
TRBJ2-5 | NA | TRBV12-3/TRBV12-4 | NA | TGTGCCAGCAGTCCTATTTCCGGACTGGCTAAAGAGACCCAGTACTTC | CASSPISGLAKETQYF
TRBJ2-5 | TRBD1 | TRBV20-1 | NA | TGCAGTGCCCCTAACAGGGGGCAAGGGGTGCAGACTCAGTACTTC | CSAPNRGQGVQTQYF
TRBJ1-4 | NA | TRBV11-2 | NA | TGTGCCAGCAGCTTCTCCGTTGCAACTAATGAAAAACTGTTTTTT | CASSFSVATNEKLFF
TRBJ2-2 | TRBD1 | TRBV14 | many | TGTGCCAGCAGCCGGACGGCGGGACAGGGGCACACCGGGGAGCTGTTTTTT | CASSRTAGQGHTGELFF
TRBJ2-7 | TRBD2 | TRBV20-1 | NA | TGCAGTGCTAGGGCACTAGCGGGAGTTCCCGAGCAGTCATTC | CSARALAGVPEQSF
TRBJ2-7 | TRBD1 | TRBV5-4 | many | TGTGCCAGCAGCGGAGGACAGGGGATTGTCTACAAGCAGTACTTC | CASSGGQGIVYKQYF
TRBJ2-1 | NA | TRBV7-9 | NA | TGTGCCAGCAGCCTAGACACTTACAATGAGCAATTCTTC | CASSLDTYNEQFF
TRBJ1-1 | NA | TRBV4-1 | NA | TGCGCCAGCAGCCCCCAGGACAACACCGAAGCTTTCTTT | CASSPQDNTEAFF
TRBJ2-4 | NA | TRBV28 | NA | TGTGCCAGCGGTTTACCACACAAAAACATACAGTACTTC | CASGLPHKNIQYF
TRBJ1-2 | NA | TRBV4-1 | once | TGCGCCAGCAGCCAAGATCTGGCGTTGTCTGACTATGGCAACACCTTC | CASSQDLALSDYGNTF
TRBJ2-1 | TRBD2 | TRBV5-1 | NA | TGCGCCAGCACCCAACTTGTGGGAGGGTCGGATGAGCAGTTCTTC | CASTQLVGGSDEQFF
TRBJ2-1 | TRBD2 | TRBV6-5 | NA | TGTGCCAGCAGTTACTCGGCGACTAGCGGGGGCTCCTACAATGAGCAGTTCTTC | CASSYSATSGGSYNEQFF
TRBJ2-1 | NA | TRBV6-1 | many | TGTGCCAGCAGACCAAGACTAGGGGGATACAATGAGCAGTTCTTC | CASRPRLGGYNEQFF
TRBJ2-1 | NA | TRBV30 | many | TGTGCCTGGAGTTACAGGTACAATGAGCAGTTCTTC | CAWSYRYNEQFF
TRBJ1-5 | NA | TRBV28 | many | TGTGCCAGCAGTTCGAGGACACTTGTCGATCAGCCCCAGCATTTT | CASSSRTLVDQPQHF
TRBJ2-4 | TRBD2 | TRBV6-2/TRBV6-3 | many | TGTGCCAGCAGCAACGGACTAGCGGTAGCCAAAAACATTCAGTACTTC | CASSNGLAVAKNIQYF
TRBJ1-2 | NA | TRBV6-2/TRBV6-3 | NA | TGTGCCAGCAGGGAGCCGGACGGTGGGATGAATCGTGGCTATACCTTC | CASREPDGGMNRGYTF
TRBJ2-7 | NA | TRBV6-5 | NA | TGTGCCACCGCCAGGAGCTCCTACGAGGAATACTTC | CATARSSYEEYF
TRBJ2-3 | TRBD1 | TRBV7-9 | many | TGTGCCAGCAGCTTAAATACAGGGGCGTTGGCAGATACGCAGTATTTT | CASSLNTGALADTQYF
TRBJ2-4 | NA | TRBV20-1 | NA | TGCAGTGCTAGCACCCCTGGCGGGGCTGCTTACTTGGAAAACACTCAGTACTTC | CSASTPGGAAYLENTQYF
TRBJ2-2 | TRBD2 | TRBV11-2 | NA | TGTGCCAGCAGCATCACTAGCGGAACGAACACCGGGGAGCTGTTTTTT | CASSITSGTNTGELFF
TRBJ1-2 | NA | TRBV12-3/TRBV12-4 | NA | TGTGCCAGCAAAGAGATAGACCGAGGGGACTATGGCTACACCTTC | CASKEIDRGDYGYTF
TRBJ2-5 | NA | TRBV11-3 | few | TGTGCCAGCAGCTTAAAAGAGGCAGGGCAAGAGACCCAGTACTTC | CASSLKEAGQETQYF
TRBJ2-2 | TRBD1 | TRBV5-1 | many | TGCGCCAGCAGCTTGTTGGGGACAGGGATTGAGGAGCTGTTTTTT | CASSLLGTGIEELFF